What follows are 9 T cell receptor beta chains derived from one specimen sequenced in a study of T cells after yellow fever vaccination. MiXCR, run by TCRdb on the 5' RACE reads, gives a single entry per CDR3 protein. The sample includes a few hundred thousand distinct CDR3 sequences, approximately 4% of them seen just once. Sequenced here: PBMCs, sampled 5 days after the yellow fever booster vaccination. The receptors here all came from a young man who received the YFV17D yellow fever vaccine.

Ten or more counts support this clonotype. The J gene is TRBJ2-7, the V gene TRBV28; D call uncertain. Trimming shortened V by 3 bases and J by 4 bases, and 13 bases separated the two germline ends. CDR3 length: 14 residues. The germline V gene has CDR1 MDHEN and CDR2 SYDVKM. The CDR3 DNA follows: TGTGCCAGCAGTTTGGCACAAGGCCGGTACGAGCAGTACTTC. Encoded protein: CASSLAQGRYEQYF. The full variable domain, completed using reference TRBV28 and TRBJ2-7, is DVKVTQSSRYLVKRTGEKVFLECVQDMDHENMFWYRQDPGLGLRLIYFSYDVKMKEKGDIPEGYSVSREKKERFSLILESASTNQTSMYLCASSLAQGRYEQYFGPGTRLTVT.

The table lists this clonotype with a few counts. CDR3 in DNA: TGCGCCAGCAGCCAAGAAGTTTGGAGTGAGCAGTTCTTC. It encodes CASSQEVWSEQFF. The rearrangement uses TRBV4-3 and TRBJ2-1; no firm D call. V lost 0 bases and J 9 bases, leaving 9 bases between the germline ends. The CDR3 covers 13 residues. Per germline, CDR1 LGHNA and CDR2 YSLEER.

This clonotype was recorded many times. The rearrangement links TRBV27 to TRBJ2-5; D is perhaps TRBD1 (6 bases). The V end lost 2 bases, the J end lost 2 bases, and 9 bases lay between the germline ends. CDR1 MNHEY and CDR2 SMNVEV come from the germline V gene (reference sequence). This CDR3 spans 14 amino acids. The CDR3 DNA reads as TGTGCCAGCAGTTTAAGGACAGCACAAGAGACCCAGTACTTC. It is translated as CASSLRTAQETQYF.

The V gene is TRBV20-1, the J gene TRBJ1-1; D not certain. The CDR3 is 10 amino acids. Germline V CDR1 and CDR2: DFQATT, SNEGSKA (reference sequence). Trimming removed 3 bases from V and 10 bases from J, with 9 bases in between. CDR3 nucleotides: TGCAGTGCTAGTTGGTCCAGAGCTTTCTTT. This encodes CSASWSRAFF.

The J gene is TRBJ1-2, the V gene TRBV12-3 or TRBV12-4, with D unresolved. The length of the CDR3 is 15 residues. V lost 4 bases and J 5 bases, leaving 17 bases between the germline ends. The CDR3 is CASSSPSGTSYGYTF. The CDR3 coding sequence is TGTGCCAGCAGTTCTCCGAGCGGAACCAGTTATGGCTACACCTTC.

A few counts support this clonotype. This chain joins TRBV25-1 and TRBJ2-5; D is unclear. Looked up from germline, CDR1 is MGHDK and CDR2 is SYGVNS. V was cut by 6 bases and J by 7 bases, with 12 bases left in between. The CDR3 is made up of 12 amino acids. The chain's CDR3 is CASRGRVGTQYF. CDR3 DNA: TGTGCCAGCAGGGGCCGGGTGGGGACCCAGTACTTC.

This clonotype was seen a few times. The rearrangement joins TRBV15 to TRBJ1-5; maybe TRBD1 (5 bases). The germline CDR1 and CDR2 sequences are LNHNV and YYDKDF (reference sequence). This CDR3 has 16 amino acids. V lost 0 bases and J 1 base, leaving 10 bases between the germline ends. CDR3 in DNA: TGTGCCACCAGCAGAGATCAGGAGGGGAGCAATCAGCCCCAGCATTTT. Residues: CATSRDQEGSNQPQHF.

In this sample, this clonotype turned up many times. The rearrangement uses TRBV12-3 or TRBV12-4 and TRBJ1-1; TRBD1 is a possible D gene (5 bases). V lost 4 bases and J 6 bases, leaving 9 bases between the germline ends. The CDR3 extends over 12 amino acids. The CDR3: CASSWGKSEAFF. The CDR3 coding sequence is TGTGCCAGCAGTTGGGGGAAGTCTGAAGCTTTCTTT.

The V gene is TRBV7-9, the J gene TRBJ1-4; 9 nucleotides match TRBD1. The V gene end was trimmed by 5 bases and the J gene end by 5 bases; junction bases not matched to a gene: 6. CDR3 length: 15 amino acids. From germline, CDR1 is SEHNR and CDR2 FQNEAQ (reference sequence). For the CDR3, the DNA is TGTGCCAGCAGCGGTCCGACAGGGGGAAATGAAAAACTGTTTTTT. It encodes CASSGPTGGNEKLFF. Using reference TRBV7-9 and TRBJ1-4 for the parts outside the CDR3, the full variable domain is DTGVSQNPRHKITKRGQNVTFRCDPISEHNRLYWYRQTLGQGPEFLTYFQNEAQLEKSRLLSDRFSAERPKGSFSTLEIQRTEQGDSAMYLCASSGPTGGNEKLFFGSGTQLSVL.